These T cell receptor beta chains were read from a single sample in a study of PD-1 blockade in classical Hodgkin lymphoma. Some clones are missing from TCRdb's copy, which holds only in-frame ones; the method was immunoSEQ multiplex PCR. The profile shows approximately 57,000 clones, approximately 90% of them singletons. The input for sequencing was peripheral blood mononuclear cells (PBMCs), taken before the second cycle of nivolumab. These receptors all stem from a human donor with classical Hodgkin lymphoma. Each CDR3 is given with its conserved first and last residue. D genes are given only for firm matches. Size is stated for part of the rows, as once, few or many counts, or as a class when the clone is expanded.

j_gene | d_gene | abundance | v_gene | CDR3nt | CDR3aa
TRBJ1-1 | NA | NA | TRBV21-1 | TGTGCCAGCAGGGTAGAACAGGGGGCGAACATGAACACTGAAGCTTTCTTT | CASRVEQGANMNTEAFF
TRBJ2-7 | NA | NA | TRBV27 | TGTGCCAGCAGTTTAGGGGTTCTCGTTTACGAGCAGTACTTC | CASSLGVLVYEQYF
TRBJ1-6 | TRBD1 | NA | TRBV7-6 | TGTGCCAGCAGCTTAAGGAGCGGACAGGGAAATTCACCCCTCCACTTT | CASSLRSGQGNSPLHF
TRBJ2-5 | NA | NA | TRBV21-1 | TGTGCCAGCAGCAATAGAGAGGAAGGGCATGGGAAAGAGACCCAGTACTTC | CASSNREEGHGKETQYF
TRBJ2-1 | NA | NA | TRBV5-1 | TGCGCCAGCAGCTTGGAACGGGGAAGGAGCGGTGAGCAGTTCTTC | CASSLERGRSGEQFF
TRBJ2-3 | NA | NA | TRBV11-2 | TGTGCCAGCAGCCGCCTACCTAGCACAGATACGCAGTATTTT | CASSRLPSTDTQYF
TRBJ1-1 | NA | NA | TRBV25-1 | TGTGCCACCCAGTCTTATTCCCCGGGCGGCAAAGCTTTCTTT | CATQSYSPGGKAFF
TRBJ2-7 | TRBD1 | NA | TRBV4-3 | TGCGCCAGCAGCCGAAATCAGGGGGCCATCTACGAGCAGTACTTC | CASSRNQGAIYEQYF
TRBJ2-1 | TRBD1 | NA | TRBV12-5 | TGTGCTAGTGGGGCTACAGGGGGCAACGCCCAAGGGCAGTTCTTC | CASGATGGNAQGQFF
TRBJ2-7 | TRBD2 | NA | TRBV4-3 | TGCGCCAGCAGCCTGGGACTTGACCTAGCGGGCAAATCCTACGAGCAGTACTTC | CASSLGLDLAGKSYEQYF
TRBJ2-1 | NA | once | TRBV6-1 | TGTGCCAGCAGTGAACTTGGAGGGGGGGCCGGCAATGAGCAGTTCTTC | CASSELGGGAGNEQFF
TRBJ1-1 | NA | once | TRBV29-1 | TGCAGCGCCGCCCCCGCCCTAGCACCTGAAGCTTTCTTT | CSAAPALAPEAFF
TRBJ2-5 | NA | NA | TRBV6-5 | TGTGCCAGCAGTTACGGGTCATCTTGGGGAGAGACCCAGTACTTC | CASSYGSSWGETQYF
TRBJ2-7 | NA | once | TRBV4-1 | TGCGCCAGCAGCCAAGACCGTGGGGTTTCCTACGAGCAGTACTTC | CASSQDRGVSYEQYF
TRBJ1-4 | NA | NA | TRBV28 | TGTGCCAGCAGTAATGGTGCTGCAACTAATGAAAAACTGTTTTTT | CASSNGAATNEKLFF
TRBJ1-2 | NA | NA | TRBV19 | TGTGCCAGTAGGGCCCCGGGTTTCTATGGCTACACCTTC | CASRAPGFYGYTF
TRBJ2-7 | NA | NA | TRBV27 | TGTGCCAGCAGTTTAGGGGGGCGGGGACACGAGCAGTACTTC | CASSLGGRGHEQYF
TRBJ2-1 | TRBD2 | NA | TRBV9 | TGTGCCAGCAGCTCGGGGGGTCTCTCCTACAATGAGCAGTTCTTC | CASSSGGLSYNEQFF
TRBJ1-1 | NA | few | TRBV4-3 | TGCGCCAGCAGCCAAGATTTGTGGGGCACTGAAGCTTTCTTT | CASSQDLWGTEAFF
TRBJ1-1 | NA | NA | TRBV5-5 | TGTGCCAGCAGCTTTTTCGGTGGGGGGTCCACTGAAGCTTTCTTT | CASSFFGGGSTEAFF
TRBJ2-5 | NA | NA | TRBV27 | TGTGCCAGCAGCTCCCTGGGGCTAGTGGAGACCCAGTACTTC | CASSSLGLVETQYF
TRBJ1-2 | NA | NA | TRBV6-1 | TGTGCCAGCAGTGAAATGGGGACATCCCACTATGGCTACACCTTC | CASSEMGTSHYGYTF
TRBJ2-4 | NA | NA | TRBV7-9 | TGTGCCAGCAGCTTAGCGCGCGGGCGCGGGAACATTCAGTACTTC | CASSLARGRGNIQYF
TRBJ2-1 | NA | NA | TRBV5-1 | TGCGCCAGCAGCCCCGGGGATATTCTGGACAATGAGCAGTTCTTC | CASSPGDILDNEQFF
TRBJ2-7 | NA | NA | TRBV7-9 | TGTGCCAGCTTGGGCCCGGCAGACTCCTCCCTTTACGAGCAGTACTTC | CASLGPADSSLYEQYF
TRBJ2-7 | TRBD1 | large | TRBV2 | TGTGCCAGCAGGCTGGACAGGGGGCTCTCCTACGAGCAGTACTTC | CASRLDRGLSYEQYF
TRBJ2-7 | TRBD1 | NA | TRBV28 | TGTGCCAGCAGTTTAGTCAAGGGGGCAAGTGGAACCTACGAGCAGTACTTC | CASSLVKGASGTYEQYF
TRBJ1-1 | NA | NA | TRBV7-6 | TGTGCCAGCAGCTTAATAGGGACTGAAGCTTTCTTT | CASSLIGTEAFF
TRBJ2-7 | NA | NA | TRBV7-2 | TGTGCCAGCAGCTCAGAACGGGCCTACGAGCAGTACTTC | CASSSERAYEQYF
TRBJ1-2 | NA | NA | TRBV12-5 | TGTGCTAGTGGTTTGGTACTGGGGGGCGTTTATGGCTACACCTTC | CASGLVLGGVYGYTF
TRBJ1-3 | NA | NA | TRBV28 | TGTGCCAGCACCAACTTGGGTCAGCTCTCTGGAAACACCATATATTTT | CASTNLGQLSGNTIYF
TRBJ2-7 | TRBD2 | NA | TRBV27 | TGTGCCAGCAGTTCGGGACTAGCAGCCTACGAGCAGTACTTC | CASSSGLAAYEQYF
TRBJ1-2 | TRBD1 | NA | TRBV7-3 | TGTGCCAGCAGCCCCGGAGGACAGGGGAGTAACTATGGCTACACCTTC | CASSPGGQGSNYGYTF
TRBJ1-1 | NA | NA | TRBV2 | TGTGCCAGCGGGGTTAAAGGGGCAACTGAAGCTTTCTTT | CASGVKGATEAFF
TRBJ2-2 | TRBD1 | NA | TRBV7-2 | TGTGCCAGCAGCTTAGCGACAGGGATCACCGGGGAGCTGTTTTTT | CASSLATGITGELFF
TRBJ2-5 | NA | few | TRBV10-3 | TGTGCCATCAGCGGGATGGGGACCCAGTACTTC | CAISGMGTQYF
TRBJ2-7 | NA | few | TRBV4-3 | TGCGCCAGCAGCCAAGATGCGACCGGGACGTCCTACGAGCAGTACTTC | CASSQDATGTSYEQYF
TRBJ2-1 | TRBD2 | NA | TRBV14 | TGTGCCAGCAGCCTAAGGGCGGGAGCAGCTGCTTACTGGGGTTCCAATGAGCAGTTCTTC | CASSLRAGAAAYWGSNEQFF
TRBJ1-1 | NA | NA | TRBV10-3 | TGTGCCATCAGAGGACAGTTTGGGACTGAAGCTTTCTTT | CAIRGQFGTEAFF
TRBJ2-3 | TRBD2 | NA | TRBV5-1 | TGCGCCAGCAGCACTAGCGGGGCGCCACACACAGATACGCAGTATTTT | CASSTSGAPHTDTQYF
TRBJ1-2 | NA | NA | TRBV5-6 | TGTGCCAGCAGCTTGGCCTCAGGATTCAGCTACACCTTC | CASSLASGFSYTF
TRBJ1-1 | NA | NA | TRBV19 | TGTGCCAGTAGTGTAAGCGGCTTTAGTTCATACCTCACTGAAGCTTTCTTT | CASSVSGFSSYLTEAFF
TRBJ1-3 | TRBD1 | NA | TRBV2 | TGTGCCAGCAGTACAGGGGTCACTGGAAACACCATATATTTT | CASSTGVTGNTIYF
TRBJ2-3 | NA | NA | TRBV4-3 | TGCGCCAGCAGCCCCAATCTACCGGACCCGACAGATACGCAGTATTTT | CASSPNLPDPTDTQYF
TRBJ2-7 | NA | NA | TRBV4-3 | TGCGCCAGCAGCCAAGATTTGTTGGACTACGAGCAGTACTTC | CASSQDLLDYEQYF
TRBJ1-3 | NA | once | TRBV30 | TGTGCCTGGAGTGTCGCTGGAAACACCATATATTTT | CAWSVAGNTIYF
TRBJ2-7 | NA | NA | TRBV7-6 | TGTGCCAGCAGCTTAGCGGGGGATGGATACGAGCAGTACTTC | CASSLAGDGYEQYF
TRBJ1-1 | NA | few | TRBV19 | TGTGCCAGTAGTATCGCGGCGAACACTGAAGCTTTCTTT | CASSIAANTEAFF
TRBJ1-1 | TRBD1 | NA | TRBV5-6 | TGTGCCAGCAGCTTGATGGGACAGGGGAACACTGAAGCTTTCTTT | CASSLMGQGNTEAFF
TRBJ2-7 | NA | once | TRBV7-2 | TGTGCCAGCAGCCCAAGGGGCGAGCAGTACTTC | CASSPRGEQYF
TRBJ1-2 | NA | NA | TRBV6-6 | TGTGCCAGCAGTTACGTGTCAGCTAACTATGGCTACACCTTC | CASSYVSANYGYTF
TRBJ2-7 | TRBD1 | NA | TRBV27 | TGTGCCAGCAGTTCCAGGCTGGCAGGGGGCAGTTACGAGCAGTACTTC | CASSSRLAGGSYEQYF
TRBJ2-7 | NA | NA | TRBV4-2 | TGTGCCAGCAGCCAAGATTCTGTGCAGGGTGACGAGCAGTACTTC | CASSQDSVQGDEQYF
TRBJ1-2 | TRBD1 | NA | TRBV27 | TGTGCCAGCAGTTCCCAGGGGGCAGGAGGTGGCTACACCTTC | CASSSQGAGGGYTF
TRBJ1-4 | NA | NA | TRBV2 | TGTGCCAGCAGCGGGTTTTCCGCAACTAATGAAAAACTGTTTTTT | CASSGFSATNEKLFF
TRBJ1-2 | NA | few | TRBV30 | TGTGCCTGGAGTCGGGACGAGAACTATGGCTACACCTTC | CAWSRDENYGYTF
TRBJ1-5 | NA | NA | TRBV27 | TGTGCCAGCAGTTTACGAAAGGGTAGCAATCAGCCCCAGCATTTT | CASSLRKGSNQPQHF
TRBJ2-3 | NA | NA | TRBV30 | TGTGCCTGGAGTGTACTTGAACCCCCCCGTCCAGATACGCAGTATTTT | CAWSVLEPPRPDTQYF
TRBJ2-1 | NA | NA | TRBV19 | TGTGCCAGCAGTTTCCGCCCGATTGACATCTCCTACAATGAGCAGTTCTTC | CASSFRPIDISYNEQFF
TRBJ2-1 | TRBD2 | NA | TRBV19 | TGTGCCAGTAGTGGGGGACTAGCGGGTTTTGCCTATGAGCAGTTCTTC | CASSGGLAGFAYEQFF